This T cell receptor beta chain was obtained from a study of cytomegalovirus exposure and HLA in healthy donors (dated by TCRdb to the late 2010s). A note on the overall study: In an earlier analysis of roughly 500 of the donors, about 260 Gb of sequence data and 117 million unique TCR beta sequences from roughly 180 million T cells were reported. Of the 398 genotyped donors, approximately 83% fell in the genetic ancestry cluster associated with self-reported Caucasian donors. In the later analysis, no new phenotypic data were used to find candidate immune exposures; instead, reliance was placed on TCR beta sequences and their occurrence across donors. Donor age, sex, ethnicity and CMV serostatus were compiled alongside the repertoire data. Every repertoire in the discovery cohort had been generated on one and the same sequencing platform. Across 300 to 500 genotyped donors of the cohort, an average of about 250,000 unique TCR beta nucleotide sequences per donor were sequenced, and approximately 17% of those sequences were non-productive. Besides the first cohort of 666 subjects, a separate validation cohort made up of roughly 130 different subjects was used. HLA typing covered class I and class II loci at four-digit resolution. High-throughput TCR immunosequencing, statistical association of individual TCRs with disease status, and machine learning were combined to predict cytomegalovirus infection status. A later genetic analysis used genome-wide SNP genotypes for about 65% of the roughly 700 donors, treating that subset as a discovery cohort. A later analysis re-examined previously published TCR beta repertoires from 600 to 700 donors and added high-resolution HLA genotyping to investigate patterns of TCR occurrence. The aim of the study was to test whether cataloging public T cell receptors could identify signatures of past pathogen exposure. Typing coverage varied by locus: roughly 629-640 donors for A, B, C, DRB1 and DQB1; more than 500 for DQA1; over 600 for DPA1; some 470 for DPB1. The study profiled the T cell repertoires of more than 500 subjects by immunosequencing and related them to cytomegalovirus serostatus. Approximately 300 gigabases of sequencing data and 70 million to 100 million unique TCR sequences made up an early release that covered several hundred HLA-typed donors. Because of strong linkage in the cohort, four to six DR-DQ haplotypes were treated as single units for association and clustering. In an earlier analysis of roughly 540 of the donors, high-throughput TCR beta sequencing was used to judge whether each TCR beta V gene segment behaved as functional or pseudogenic. Overall study outcomes, separate from this receptor: An earlier analysis of approximately 600 of the donors showed that most TCR beta V segments appeared in productive rearrangements either about 87% or about 30% of the time, which broadly matched IMGT annotations. A later genetic analysis reported fewer N-insertions in productive TCRs among donors in an Asian-associated ancestry cluster than the roughly 700-donor mean. The presence/absence analyses assumed that sequencing depth was roughly uniform across donors, and that assumption may not be true. A total of fewer than 200 TCR beta chains were listed by the study as associated with cytomegalovirus. While some public TCRs were present in many individuals, most TCR sequences turned up only very rarely across donors. A further reported finding was that TCR beta sequences accurately predicted the HLA-A and HLA-B alleles for most subjects in the first cohort. Assigning TCR associations to individual alleles was difficult when HLA alleles, especially DR and DQ, strongly co-occurred. Because counts were too low, roughly 18 rarely observed V segments, including chromosome 9 orphons, were left out of the earlier analysis of about 500 of the donors. A later analysis reported that several top co-occurrence clusters appeared linked to parvovirus B19, influenza, CMV and Epstein-Barr virus. HLA typing was unavailable for some donors at each locus, so association tests used only the typed subset. In a later analysis, most CMV-associated TCR beta chains were found to appear HLA-restricted, with HLA associations seemingly driven largely by CMV exposure. In this cohort, only TCR beta chains were sequenced, and detectable features were limited by the absence of alpha or paired-chain data. Correlated functional status among segregating V segments might be attributable to linkage disequilibrium, but an unknown experimental factor could not be ruled out. A group of highly shared sequence variants was considered likely to be a technical artifact of the sequencing pipeline. In a later genetic analysis, a missense DCLRE1C variant was associated with V-gene and J-gene trimming of TCR beta chains, and the association was replicated in an independent cohort. A later analysis associated around 16,000 TCR beta sequences with specific HLA alleles at a false discovery rate of 0.05. Immune exposure information for the cohort was limited to CMV serostatus. According to a later analysis, TCR association rates differed among HLA loci, with DRB1 alleles showing the most associated TCRs and HLA-C alleles showing the fewest. Cytomegalovirus status was reported to be diagnosed by the classifier with high specificity and sensitivity in both the original and validation cohorts. The authors suggested that the approach could potentially be generalized to other disease states and immunological phenotypes. In vitro tests confirmed that three of the cytomegalovirus-associated TCR beta chains recognize cytomegalovirus antigens. In a later analysis, HLA-associated TCR beta chains were found to be more clonally expanded and to have lower generation probabilities than equally common non-associated chains.

The cohort consisted of 600 to 700 healthy bone marrow donors. At the time of sampling, every cohort member was nominally healthy, though immune exposures that went unrecorded were likely present. The donor tested CMV seropositive and was one of the 289 seropositive cohort members. A peripheral blood sample was provided by each donor, and peripheral blood mononuclear cells were used for TCR beta sequencing. Genomic DNA extraction from the blood cell samples was performed with the Qiagen DNeasy Blood Extraction Kit. Library preparation was by the immunoSEQ multiplex PCR assay. A mixture of 60 forward primers for TCR Vbeta segments and 13 reverse primers for TCR Jbeta segments was used in the multiplex PCR. The CDR3 region of rearranged TCR beta genes was amplified from genomic DNA by a multiplex PCR assay. The amplified TCR beta libraries were sequenced on the Illumina HiSeq System as 87-base-pair reads. The study's own analysis went as follows. In a later analysis, 77 million or so unique TCR beta chains were counted across the roughly 700 repertoires, and around 10 million of these chains were shared by at least two donors. Raw reads were error-corrected and collapsed into unique sequences with a nearest-neighbor algorithm that merged closely related sequences to remove PCR and sequencing errors. V, D and J gene segments were assigned by aligning CDR3 sequences to IMGT reference sequences. For a sequence to be retained, a match of at least six nucleotides was required to both a V gene segment and a J gene segment. Rearrangements were classified as productive when the CDR3 lacked stop codons and remained in frame with V and J, and all other rearrangements were classified as non-productive. Following IMGT convention, CDR3 was defined as the stretch from the second conserved V-encoded cysteine up to the conserved J-encoded phenylalanine. Sequences without an unambiguous match to a single V gene segment were excluded from the earlier analysis of several hundred of the donors. In an earlier analysis of approximately 610 of the donors, V segments were called functional above 56.7% productive rearrangements and were called segregating when the between-donor standard deviation exceeded 5%. A statistical classification framework was built to diagnose cytomegalovirus status from the catalog of TCR beta chain sequences. In a later analysis, V and J genes were assigned by comparing TCR nucleotide sequences against IMGT/GENE-DB human TR gene sequences. Using the TCRdist pipeline, a later analysis assigned CDR3 sequences along with most-parsimonious VDJ recombination scenarios. A later analysis defined each TCR beta chain by its CDR3 amino acid sequence plus V-gene family, and excluded reads lacking a unique V-gene family. In a later analysis, some 600 highly shared, low-generation-probability nucleotide sequences were removed to address suspected cross-contamination and a sequencing artifact. In a later analysis, a clonal expansion index for each public chain was calculated from normalized within-repertoire ranks of inferred template counts. Generation probabilities in a later analysis came from a VDJ recombination model fitted to out-of-frame rearrangements, and those results were checked against IGoR. In a later analysis, TCR-TCR, TCR-HLA and TCR-CMV co-occurrence was scored with hypergeometric tests, and a repertoire-size bias correction was applied to TCR pairs. In a later analysis, false discovery rates were estimated by permuting HLA or CMV assignments 20 times. In a later analysis, co-occurring TCRs were grouped using DBSCAN, with TCRdist sequence similarity added in when clustering inside HLA-allele-positive subsets. Repertoires with fewer than 30,000 or more than 120,000 public chains, plus five repertoires with anomalous nucleotide sharing, were excluded from co-occurrence clustering. TCRdb provides this immuneACCESS table in a form limited to in-frame rearrangements. Some clones are lacking; in checked studies, under half of them reflect an unresolved V gene, and why the rest are absent is not known. V and J calls and clone size are given by that table; D and trimming were obtained from the DNA. This sample has almost 200,000 clones in its table, and 79% of those were observed once. The ten most abundant clones make up 3.5% to 5% of the sample.

Notes on this clone: What antigen it recognizes has not been identified. No much larger clone is present one base from it, and per-base qualities are unavailable.

The origin of this receptor is a woman in her twenties or thirties in good health and CMV-seropositive. The sequenced sample consisted of PBMCs.

This receptor carries the CDR3 CASSQILAVDTQYF. The sequenced DNA is TGCGCCAGCAGCCAAATTTTGGCCGTAGATACGCAGTATTTT. The V and J segments used are TRBV4-1 and TRBJ2-3, with the D gene uncertain. CDR1 MGHRA and CDR2 YSYEKL were looked up in the germline V gene. Spanning cysteine to phenylalanine, the CDR3 consists of 14 amino acids. Just CDR3 DNA is preserved here, 42 bases in frame from base 1. The junction carries 11 bases between V and J, which are trimmed by 2 bases and 5 bases respectively.